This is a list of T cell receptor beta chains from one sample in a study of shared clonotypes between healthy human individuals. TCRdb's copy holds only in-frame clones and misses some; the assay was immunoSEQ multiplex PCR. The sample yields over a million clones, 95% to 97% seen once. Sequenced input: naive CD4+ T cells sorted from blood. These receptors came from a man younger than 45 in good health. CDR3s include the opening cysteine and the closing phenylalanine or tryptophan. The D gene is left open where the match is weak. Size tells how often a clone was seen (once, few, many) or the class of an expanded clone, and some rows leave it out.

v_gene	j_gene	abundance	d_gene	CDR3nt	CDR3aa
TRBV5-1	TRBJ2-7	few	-	TGCGCCAGCAGCTTGGCCGTGGGGGGCCTATCCTACGAGCAGTACTTC	CASSLAVGGLSYEQYF
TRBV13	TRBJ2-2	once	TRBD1	TGTGCCAGCAGCTTACCCGGGACAGGGTCCACCGGGGAGCTGTTTTTT	CASSLPGTGSTGELFF
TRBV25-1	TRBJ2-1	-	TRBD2	TGTGCCAGCAGTGAATGGGGGACTAGCGGGATTAATGAGCAGTTCTTC	CASSEWGTSGINEQFF
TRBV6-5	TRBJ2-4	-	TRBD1	TGTGCCAGCAGATCCCCCGGGACAGGGGAGGACATTCAGTACTTC	CASRSPGTGEDIQYF
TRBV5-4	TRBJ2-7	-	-	TGTGCCAGCAGCTTGATTGGCGGCCTCCGGGAGCAGTACTTC	CASSLIGGLREQYF
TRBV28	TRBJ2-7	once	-	TGTGCCAGCAGACTGAGTTCCTGGAATGTCACCTACGAGCAGTACTTC	CASRLSSWNVTYEQYF
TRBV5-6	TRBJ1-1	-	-	TGTGCCAGCAGCGCGGGACTTTCGAACACTGAAGCTTTCTTT	CASSAGLSNTEAFF
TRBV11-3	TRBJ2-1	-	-	TGTGCCAGCAGCTTAGGGCCTAGCGTTGCCTACAATGAGCAGTTCTTC	CASSLGPSVAYNEQFF
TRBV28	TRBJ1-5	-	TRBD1	TGTGCCAGCAGTTCTCCGGCAGGGGGCTTTCAGCCCCAGCATTTT	CASSSPAGGFQPQHF
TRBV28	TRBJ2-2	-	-	TGTGCCAGCAGTCGTGCAGTTAGCGGGGAGCTGTTTTTT	CASSRAVSGELFF
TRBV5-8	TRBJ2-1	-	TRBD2	TGTGCCAGCAGCTGGGCTTCGGGACTAGCGGACAATGAGCAGTTCTTC	CASSWASGLADNEQFF
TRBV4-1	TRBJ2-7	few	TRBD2	TGCGCCAGCAGCTTCTTAGCGGGAGCGGTCGAGCAGTACTTC	CASSFLAGAVEQYF
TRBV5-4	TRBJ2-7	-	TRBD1	TGTGCCAGCAGCTTTGGGACAGACTCCTACGAGCAGTACTTC	CASSFGTDSYEQYF
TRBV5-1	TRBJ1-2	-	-	TGCGCCAGCAGCTTGGATGGGGTCCCCTTCTATGGCTACACCTTC	CASSLDGVPFYGYTF
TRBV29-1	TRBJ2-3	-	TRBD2	TGCAGCGTTGATCTAGCGGGAAGTACAGATACGCAGTATTTT	CSVDLAGSTDTQYF
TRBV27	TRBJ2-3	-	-	TGTGCCAGCAGTTTTCAGCGAGGTATCACAGATACGCAGTATTTT	CASSFQRGITDTQYF
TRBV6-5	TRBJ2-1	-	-	TGTGCCAGCAGTTACCCGACGTTTGGGGCTGGCAATGAGCAGTTCTTC	CASSYPTFGAGNEQFF
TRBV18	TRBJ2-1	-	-	TGTGCCAGCTCACCACCGTCCGGACCGCTGATTTACAATGAGCAGTTCTTC	CASSPPSGPLIYNEQFF
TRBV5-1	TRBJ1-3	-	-	TGCGCCAGCAGCCTGGTTGAAGGAGGGATCGGAAACACCATATATTTT	CASSLVEGGIGNTIYF
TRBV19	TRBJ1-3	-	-	TGTGCCAGTACATCCAGGGGCTCTGGAAACACCATATATTTT	CASTSRGSGNTIYF
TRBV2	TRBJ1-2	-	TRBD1	TGTGCCAGCAGTGAAGCGACAGGGGGCCTAAGTGGCTACACCTTC	CASSEATGGLSGYTF
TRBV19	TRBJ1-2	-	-	TGTGCCAGTAGTGTGACATTAGGGGATGGCTACACCTTC	CASSVTLGDGYTF
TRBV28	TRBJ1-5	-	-	TGTGCCAGCAGTCTGGGCAATCAGCCCCAGCATTTT	CASSLGNQPQHF
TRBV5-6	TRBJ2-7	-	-	TGTGCCAGCAGCTTGGCTGGCCCCTCCTACGAGCAGTACTTC	CASSLAGPSYEQYF
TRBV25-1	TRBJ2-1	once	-	TGTGCCAGCAGTGAATATGGGGGTAGAACGGGGAACGAGCAGTTCTTC	CASSEYGGRTGNEQFF
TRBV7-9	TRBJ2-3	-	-	TGTGCCAGCAGCTTAAGTGTTTTGGATACGCAGTATTTT	CASSLSVLDTQYF
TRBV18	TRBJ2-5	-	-	TGTGCCAGCTCAGGCGGGACAGCAGAGACCCAGTACTTC	CASSGGTAETQYF
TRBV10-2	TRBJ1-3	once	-	TGCGCCAGCAGTGAGGAGTTAATCGGATGGTCTGGAAACACCATATATTTT	CASSEELIGWSGNTIYF
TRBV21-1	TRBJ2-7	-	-	TGTGCCAGCAGCTACGTACAGGGAAGCTACGAGCAGTACTTC	CASSYVQGSYEQYF
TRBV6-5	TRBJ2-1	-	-	TGTGCCAGCAGTTATAGGGGCGAGGATGAGCAGTTCTTC	CASSYRGEDEQFF
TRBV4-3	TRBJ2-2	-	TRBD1	TGCGCCAGCAGCCAAGATCCCGCCAGGGGGACCGGGGAGCTGTTTTTT	CASSQDPARGTGELFF
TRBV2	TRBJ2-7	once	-	TGTGCCAGCACGCGAATGCTAGCGCCCTACGAGCAGTACTTC	CASTRMLAPYEQYF
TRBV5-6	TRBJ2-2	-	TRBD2	TGTGCCAGCAGCGGGACTAGCGGGAGTCTGGCCGGGGAGCTGTTTTTT	CASSGTSGSLAGELFF
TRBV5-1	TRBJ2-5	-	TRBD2	TGTGCCAGCAGCCGGCTAGCGGGAAAAGAGACCCAGTACTTC	CASSRLAGKETQYF
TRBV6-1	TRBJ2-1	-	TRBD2	TGTGCCAGCAGTGACACAAGCCGCGGACTAGCGGGCGGGTTGAATGAGCAGTTCTTC	CASSDTSRGLAGGLNEQFF
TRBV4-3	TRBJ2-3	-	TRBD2	TGCGCCAGCAGCCAAGAGGGTAGCGGGAGGGCCTTGGATACGCAGTATTTT	CASSQEGSGRALDTQYF